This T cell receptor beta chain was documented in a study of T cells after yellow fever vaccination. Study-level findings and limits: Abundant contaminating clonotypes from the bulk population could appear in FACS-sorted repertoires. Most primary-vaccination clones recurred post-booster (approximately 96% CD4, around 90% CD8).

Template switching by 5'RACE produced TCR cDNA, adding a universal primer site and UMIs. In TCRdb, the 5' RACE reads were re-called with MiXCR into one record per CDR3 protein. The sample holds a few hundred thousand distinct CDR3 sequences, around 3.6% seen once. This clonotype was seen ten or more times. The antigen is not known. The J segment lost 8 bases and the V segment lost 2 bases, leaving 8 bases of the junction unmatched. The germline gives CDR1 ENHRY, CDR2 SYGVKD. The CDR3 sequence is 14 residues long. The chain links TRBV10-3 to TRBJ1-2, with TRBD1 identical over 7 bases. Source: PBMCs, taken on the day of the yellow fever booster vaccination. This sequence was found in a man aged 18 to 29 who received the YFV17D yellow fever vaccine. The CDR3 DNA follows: TGTGCCATCAGTGAGCTCCTTGACAGGGAGGGCTACACCTTC. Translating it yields CAISELLDREGYTF.